A selection of T cell receptor beta chains follows, all from one sample in a study of T cell responses to AZD1222 COVID-19 vaccine. Libraries were prepared by immunoSEQ multiplex PCR; TCRdb keeps only in-frame clonotypes and omits some of them. The sample records around 160,000 clones, about 90% being singletons. The sequences come from peripheral blood, collected 28 days after the second AZD1222 dose. These receptors all stem from an adult who received the AZD1222 COVID-19 vaccine. CDR3s include the opening cysteine and the closing phenylalanine or tryptophan. Each record gives: J gene, clone size, V gene, D gene, CDR3 DNA, CDR3 protein. The D gene is left open where the match is weak. The size of a clone is reported for some rows only, either as once, few or many, or as a class for expanded clones.

>TRBJ2-7|-|TRBV5-1|-
TGCGCCAGCAGATTCGGGACAACGACCTACGAGCAGTACTTC
CASRFGTTTYEQYF
>TRBJ1-2|-|TRBV3-1/TRBV3-2|-
TGTGCCAGCAGCCAAGGTACGGGGGGGACCCCCTATGGCTACACCTTC
CASSQGTGGTPYGYTF
>TRBJ1-3|few|TRBV10-3|-
TGTGCCATCAGTGTAAGGAACACCATATATTTT
CAISVRNTIYF
>TRBJ1-3|-|TRBV29-1|TRBD1
TGCAGCGTTGAAGAGAGGGGACAGGGGGATGGAAACACCATATATTTT
CSVEERGQGDGNTIYF
>TRBJ1-1|-|TRBV9|-
TGTGCCAGCAGCCTCGGGGGTGACACTGAAGCTTTCTTT
CASSLGGDTEAFF
>TRBJ1-5|-|TRBV7-2|TRBD1
TGTGCCAGCAGCTTAGAGACAGGGGAAGGAGGACAGCCCCAGCATTTT
CASSLETGEGGQPQHF
>TRBJ1-6|few|TRBV3-1/TRBV3-2|-
TGTGCCAGCAGCCCCCGGGGGCATAACTCACCCCTCCACTTT
CASSPRGHNSPLHF
>TRBJ1-1|-|TRBV5-4|-
TGTGCCAGCAGCCTGGGACACGACTACATGAACACTGAAGCTTTCTTT
CASSLGHDYMNTEAFF
>TRBJ1-1|-|TRBV7-9|-
TGTGCCAGCAGCCCTACAGGGTTCCCTGAAGCTTTCTTT
CASSPTGFPEAFF
>TRBJ1-3|-|TRBV5-6|-
TGTGCCAGCAGCTTGGCCCAACCTGGAAACACCATATATTTT
CASSLAQPGNTIYF
>TRBJ1-6|-|TRBV30|-
TGTGCCTGGAGGGGACGGGAAAATTCACCCCTCCACTTT
CAWRGRENSPLHF
>TRBJ2-3|-|TRBV18|TRBD2
TGTGCCAGCTCCCCTAGGGACGGGGGGACAGATACGCAGTATTTT
CASSPRDGGTDTQYF
>TRBJ1-1|-|TRBV6-6|-
TGTGCCAGCATAGAGGGGGTCACTGAAGCTTTCTTT
CASIEGVTEAFF
>TRBJ2-1|once|TRBV10-3|-
TGTGCCATCAATGAAGGGAATGAGCAGTTCTTC
CAINEGNEQFF
>TRBJ1-6|-|TRBV6-2/TRBV6-3|-
TGTGCCAGCAGTTACCACCAGAGAGGACCCCCCCTCCACTTT
CASSYHQRGPPLHF
>TRBJ1-2|-|TRBV30|-
TGTGCCTGGAGTGTTCCACGATATGGGCTTGGCTACACCTTC
CAWSVPRYGLGYTF
>TRBJ2-2|-|TRBV5-1|-
TGCGCCAGCAGACTAGACATAGCCGGGGAGCTGTTTTTT
CASRLDIAGELFF
>TRBJ1-1|-|TRBV5-6|TRBD1
TGTGCCAGCAGCTACCGGACAGGGAGGGGGACTGAAGCTTTCTTT
CASSYRTGRGTEAFF
>TRBJ1-2|-|TRBV11-2|-
TGTGCCAGCAGCTTGGGGGCAGGGGCTAACTATGGCTACACCTTC
CASSLGAGANYGYTF
>TRBJ2-2|-|TRBV2|-
TGTGCCAGCAGGGGTAGTTCCGGGGACACCGGGGAGCTGTTTTTT
CASRGSSGDTGELFF
>TRBJ1-3|few|TRBV5-1|-
TGCGCCAGCAGCCCCTCCGGAAACACCATATATTTT
CASSPSGNTIYF
>TRBJ1-3|-|TRBV7-8|TRBD1
TGTGCCAGCAGCCCCTCGGACAGGGGTCACTCTGGAAACACCATATATTTT
CASSPSDRGHSGNTIYF
>TRBJ1-1|-|TRBV7-2|-
TGTGCCAGCAGCTGGGGGGAGAACACTGAAGCTTTCTTT
CASSWGENTEAFF
>TRBJ1-2|-|TRBV3-1/TRBV3-2|-
TGTGCCAGCAGCCCGAGGGCCGGGGTCGCCTTATATGGCTACACCTTC
CASSPRAGVALYGYTF
>TRBJ1-1|few|TRBV3-1/TRBV3-2|-
TGTGCCAGCAGCCAGTCAGGACAGTACACTGAAGCTTTCTTT
CASSQSGQYTEAFF
>TRBJ1-2|-|TRBV29-1|-
TGCAGCGTGGCGGGACACCGGACGAACTATGGCTACACCTTC
CSVAGHRTNYGYTF
>TRBJ1-2|-|TRBV6-5|-
TGTGCCAGCAGTCCCCCGGGTAGCTATGGCTACACCTTC
CASSPPGSYGYTF
>TRBJ2-5|-|TRBV24-1|-
TGTGCCACCAGTGATTTCAGGGGGACCCAGTACTTC
CATSDFRGTQYF
>TRBJ2-7|once|TRBV27|TRBD1
TGTGCCAGCAGTCCTTCGCCGGGGACAGGGATCCACGAGCAGTACTTC
CASSPSPGTGIHEQYF
>TRBJ2-3|-|TRBV9|-
TGTGCCAGCAGCTCGCACACAGATACGCAGTATTTT
CASSSHTDTQYF
>TRBJ1-2|-|TRBV4-1|TRBD1
TGCGCCAGCAGCCGCCCGGGACAGGACAACTATGGCTACACCTTC
CASSRPGQDNYGYTF
>TRBJ1-6|-|TRBV12-5|TRBD1
TGTGCTAGTGGTACCGGGACAGAGAATTCACCCCTCCACTTT
CASGTGTENSPLHF
>TRBJ1-1|-|TRBV30|-
TGTGCCTGGAGTGTATTTTACACGGAGATGAACACTGAAGCTTTCTTT
CAWSVFYTEMNTEAFF
>TRBJ1-4|-|TRBV30|-
TGTGCCTGGCAACGGGGAAGGGGTGAAAAACTGTTTTTT
CAWQRGRGEKLFF
>TRBJ1-1|-|TRBV27|TRBD1
TGTGCCAGCAGTCCGCAGGGGGAGAACACTGAAGCTTTCTTT
CASSPQGENTEAFF
>TRBJ1-3|-|TRBV18|-
TGTGCCAGCTCAGAGGCAGCGAACTCTGGAAACACCATATATTTT
CASSEAANSGNTIYF
>TRBJ1-2|-|TRBV14|-
TGTGCCAGCAGCCAAGAGGGAATCCCCTATGGCTACACCTTC
CASSQEGIPYGYTF
>TRBJ1-1|-|TRBV18|-
TGTGCCAGCTCACAACCCGGGCGAGACACTGAAGCTTTCTTT
CASSQPGRDTEAFF
>TRBJ1-1|-|TRBV2|-
TGTGCCAGCAGTTGGGACTGGAACACTGAAGCTTTCTTT
CASSWDWNTEAFF
>TRBJ1-3|-|TRBV7-2|-
TGTGCCAGCAGCTTAGATTACATCTCTGGAAACACCATATATTTT
CASSLDYISGNTIYF
>TRBJ1-1|-|TRBV29-1|TRBD1
TGCAGCGTTGAAGCCCCCGGGACAGGGAAATACACTGAAGCTTTCTTT
CSVEAPGTGKYTEAFF
>TRBJ2-7|-|TRBV19|TRBD1
TGTGCCAGTAGTATCGGGACAGGGACCTACGAGCAGTACTTC
CASSIGTGTYEQYF
>TRBJ1-5|-|TRBV6-5|-
TGTGCCACCGCTCAGGGGTTGAGCAATCAGCCCCAGCATTTT
CATAQGLSNQPQHF
>TRBJ2-7|-|TRBV3-1/TRBV3-2|-
TGTGCCAGCAGCATACGACAGAGCTCCTACGAGCAGTACTTC
CASSIRQSSYEQYF